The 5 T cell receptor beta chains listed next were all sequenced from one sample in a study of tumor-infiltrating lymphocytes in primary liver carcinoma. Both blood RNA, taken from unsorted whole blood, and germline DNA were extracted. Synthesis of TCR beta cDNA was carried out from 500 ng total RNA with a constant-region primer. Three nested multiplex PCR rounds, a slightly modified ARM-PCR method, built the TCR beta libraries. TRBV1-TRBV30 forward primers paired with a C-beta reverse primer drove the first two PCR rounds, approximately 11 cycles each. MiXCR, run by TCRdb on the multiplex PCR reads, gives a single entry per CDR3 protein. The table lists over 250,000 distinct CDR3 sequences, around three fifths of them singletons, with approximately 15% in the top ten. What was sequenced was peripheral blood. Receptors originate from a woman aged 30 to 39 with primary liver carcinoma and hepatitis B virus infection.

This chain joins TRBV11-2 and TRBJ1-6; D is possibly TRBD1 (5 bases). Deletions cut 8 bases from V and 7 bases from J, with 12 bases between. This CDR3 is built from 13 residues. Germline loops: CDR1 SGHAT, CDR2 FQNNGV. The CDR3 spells CASAGTRNSPLHF. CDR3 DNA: TGTGCCAGCGCCGGGACGAGGAATTCACCCCTCCACTTT.

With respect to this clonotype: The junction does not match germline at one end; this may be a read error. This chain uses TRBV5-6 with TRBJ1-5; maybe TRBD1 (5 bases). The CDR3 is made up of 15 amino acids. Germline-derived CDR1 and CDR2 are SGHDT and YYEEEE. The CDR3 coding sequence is TGTGCCAGTAGCTTAAACGGGGGGAGCGCTCAGCCCCAGCATTTT. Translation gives CASSLNGGSAQPQHF.

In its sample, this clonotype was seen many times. CDR3 DNA sequence: TGTGCCAGCAGCTTAGAGGCTAGCGGGAGGCTGACCCAGTACTTC. This codes for CASSLEASGRLTQYF. The chain couples TRBV11-2 to TRBJ2-5, with 11 bases matching TRBD2. The V and J ends lost 0 bases and 7 bases, in that order; junction bases with no gene match: 4. CDR3 length: 15 residues. The V gene's germline CDR1 is SGHAT and CDR2 FQNNGV.

CDR3 sequence reads: CASSRTGSSGDTQYF. The DNA for the CDR3 is TGTGCCAGCAGCCGGACCGGCAGTTCGGGAGATACGCAGTATTTT. The chain employs TRBV28 and TRBJ2-3; D is undetermined. This CDR3 comprises 15 residues. Trimming took 6 bases from V and 5 from J, leaving 18 bases between them. Germline CDR1 and CDR2: MDHEN and SYDVKM.

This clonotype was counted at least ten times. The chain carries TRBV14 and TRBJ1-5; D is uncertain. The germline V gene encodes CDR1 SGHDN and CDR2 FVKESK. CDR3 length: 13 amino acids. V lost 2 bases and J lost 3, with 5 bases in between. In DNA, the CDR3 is TGTGCCAGCAGCCAACAGTACAATCAGCCCCAGCATTTT. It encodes CASSQQYNQPQHF.